One sample yielded the 16 T cell receptor beta chains listed below, sequenced in a study of naive and memory T cell subsets. These TCRs are of unknown antigen specificity. Study-level results: Especially in CD8 cells, naive repertoires contained a few larger clonotypes, possibly CD45RA-re-expressing memory cells.

The beta constant-region primer was an equimolar mix of two oligonucleotides covering TRBC1 and TRBC2. Ligated cDNA was amplified by four rounds of PCR with nested alpha and beta constant-region primers and SP2. MiXCR was run by TCRdb on the UMI-ligation and nested PCR reads, yielding one entry per CDR3 protein. The sample holds 98,000 or so distinct CDR3 sequences, more than 12% seen once. The sequencing sample was made of naive CD8+ T cells from blood. The receptors originated from a human donor in good health.

The CDR3 reads CAGTEVETQYF. Written as DNA, the CDR3 is TGCGCCGGGACTGAGGTGGAGACCCAGTACTTC. This chain connects TRBV4-3 to TRBJ2-5; weak D call: TRBD2 (6 bases). Trimming removed 11 bases at V and 5 bases at J, with 12 bases between. The V gene's germline CDR1 is LGHNA and CDR2 YSLEER. CDR3 length: 11 amino acids.

This clonotype appeared a few times. V and J are TRBV13 and TRBJ2-7; 7 bases agree with TRBD1. V shed 3 bases, J shed 3 bases, and the junction held 5 bases outside the gene matches. The germline V gene has CDR1 PRHDT and CDR2 FYEKMQ (reference sequence). This CDR3 has 14 amino acids. As DNA, the CDR3 is TGTGCCAGCAGCTTCACAGGGGCCCTCTACGAGCAGTACTTC. Translation: CASSFTGALYEQYF.

This clonotype was picked up many times. The chain is built from TRBV3-1 and TRBJ2-3, with D uncertain. CDR1 LGHDT and CDR2 YNNKEL come from the germline V gene (reference sequence). CDR3 length equals 16 residues. V was pared by 2 bases and J by 1 base, with 13 bases between. In DNA, the CDR3 is TGTGCCAGCAGCCAAAGGGATGGCGGCGGCACAGATACGCAGTATTTT. Translated: CASSQRDGGGTDTQYF.

The table lists this clonotype with many counts. The V gene is TRBV29-1, the J gene TRBJ2-2; D not resolved. The ends were cut back, 3 bases at V and 5 bases at J, with 10 bases in the middle. The germline V gene has CDR1 SQVTM and CDR2 ANQGSEA. This CDR3 is 13 amino acids long. CDR3 region: CSVDRQGTGELFF. Here the CDR3 DNA reads TGCAGCGTTGACCGACAAGGGACCGGGGAGCTGTTTTTT.

The chain carries TRBV29-1 and TRBJ1-4; a weak D match, TRBD1 (5 bases). The germline V gene encodes CDR1 SQVTM and CDR2 ANQGSEA. This CDR3 contains 13 residues. V lost 7 bases and J lost 4, with 13 bases in between. In nucleotides, the CDR3 is TGCAGCGGGAGGGGACCGTTTAATGAAAAACTGTTTTTT. Protein: CSGRGPFNEKLFF.

This clonotype was counted a few times. V gene TRBV12-3 or TRBV12-4 combines with J gene TRBJ2-1; 9 bases agree with TRBD1. CDR3 size: 14 residues. V was clipped by 6 bases and J by 9 bases; unmatched bases: 9. CDR3 protein: CASRGGDRVGEQFF. The CDR3 DNA follows: TGTGCCAGCAGGGGGGGGGACAGGGTTGGTGAGCAGTTCTTC.

The sample holds a few counts of this clonotype. The chain carries TRBV4-2 and TRBJ1-2; the D gene is possibly TRBD1 (6 bases). The CDR3 sequence is 17 residues long. CDR1 is LGHNA and CDR2 is YNFKEQ in the germline V gene. Between the trimmed V and J ends, which lost 1 base and 1 base, there was a span of 16 bases. The CDR3 DNA sequence: TGTGCCAGCAGCCAAGGTACGGCGACAGGAGATAACTATGGCTACACCTTC. As protein: CASSQGTATGDNYGYTF.

The CDR3 sequence is CASSWGTASGSYHGTDTQYF. The CDR3 region has the DNA TGTGCCAGCAGTTGGGGGACGGCTAGCGGGTCCTACCACGGCACAGATACGCAGTATTTT. The J gene is TRBJ2-3, the V gene TRBV6-4; 8 bases align to TRBD2. The V and J ends lost 5 bases and 1 base, in that order; junction bases with no gene match: 20. Germline V gene data show CDR1 as MRHNA and CDR2 as SNTAGT. The CDR3 covers 20 residues.

This clonotype has a handful of counts. V is TRBV12-3 or TRBV12-4 and J is TRBJ2-1; 9 bases line up with TRBD2. CDR3 length: 16 residues. J gave up 4 bases and V 4 bases, and 8 bases lay outside the gene matches. Written as DNA, the CDR3 is TGTGCCAGCAGTTCTCGGCTAGCGGGGACATACAATGAGCAGTTCTTC. Translation gives CASSSRLAGTYNEQFF.

This clonotype was seen many times. CDR3 DNA sequence: TGTGCCATAGCTCAGGGGGCGCGAACTGAAGCTTTCTTT. Its protein product is CAIAQGARTEAFF. The chain recombines TRBV10-3 with TRBJ1-1, with 8 bases that match TRBD1. CDR1 is ENHRY and CDR2 is SYGVKD in the germline V gene. The CDR3 is 13 residues long. V lost 9 bases, J lost 5 bases, and 8 bases stayed unmatched.

This clonotype was detected only a few times. The genes are TRBV20-1 and TRBJ2-1; D may be TRBD2 (6 bases). The CDR3 is made up of 13 amino acids. V was shortened by 7 bases and J by 4 bases, with 14 bases between the two germline ends. CDR1 is DFQATT and CDR2 is SNEGSKA in the germline V gene (reference sequence). CDR3 nucleotides: TGCAGTGTCCGTCCGGCGGGGTACAATGAGCAGTTCTTC. The encoded protein is CSVRPAGYNEQFF.

In its sample, this clonotype was seen a few times. V is TRBV7-3 and J is TRBJ2-3, with a tentative D call TRBD2 (5 bases). This CDR3 is built from 12 residues. V lost 3 bases and J lost 7, with 8 bases in between. Looked up from germline, CDR1 is SGHTA and CDR2 is FQGTGA. This chain's CDR3 is CASSFPGNTQYF. The CDR3 bases are TGTGCCAGCAGCTTCCCCGGGAATACGCAGTATTTT.

This clonotype has ten or more counts. This rearrangement joins TRBV29-1 to TRBJ2-1, with 8 bases identical to TRBD1. This CDR3 has 15 residues. V lost 1 base and J lost 4; bases outside the gene matches: 6. Germline loops: CDR1 SQVTM, CDR2 ANQGSEA. Here the CDR3 reads CSVEGWDRSYNEQFF. The CDR3 coding sequence is TGCAGCGTTGAAGGTTGGGACAGGTCTTACAATGAGCAGTTCTTC.

This clonotype occurred a few times. The rearrangement links TRBV7-9 to TRBJ1-1, with 8 bases lining up with TRBD1. The germline gives CDR1 SEHNR, CDR2 FQNEAQ (reference sequence). J lost 4 bases, V lost 5 bases, and 15 bases had no gene match. CDR3 length: 17 amino acids. The CDR3 nucleotides are TGTGCCAGCAGCCCAGGACAGGGTAGGATCGGCGGCACTGAAGCTTTCTTT. Translated, it gives CASSPGQGRIGGTEAFF.

This clonotype has just a few counts. This chain links TRBV5-1 with TRBJ2-7, with D perhaps TRBD2 (5 bases). Germline CDR1 and CDR2: SGHRS and YFSETQ. Trimming removed 4 bases from V and 6 bases from J, with 14 bases in between. This CDR3 is built from 13 residues. The CDR3: CASSPTGSIEQYF. In DNA, the CDR3 is TGCGCCAGCAGCCCGACGGGGTCTATCGAGCAGTACTTC.

In its sample, this clonotype was seen many times. The CDR3 nucleotides read TGTGCCAGCAGTGACCCGCCCTACGAGCAGTACTTC. Its translation: CASSDPPYEQYF. The chain carries TRBV25-1 and TRBJ2-7; D uncertain. The V gene's germline CDR1 is MGHDK and CDR2 SYGVNS. Trimming took off 3 bases at V and 2 bases at J, with 5 bases between the two ends. The CDR3 consists of 12 residues.